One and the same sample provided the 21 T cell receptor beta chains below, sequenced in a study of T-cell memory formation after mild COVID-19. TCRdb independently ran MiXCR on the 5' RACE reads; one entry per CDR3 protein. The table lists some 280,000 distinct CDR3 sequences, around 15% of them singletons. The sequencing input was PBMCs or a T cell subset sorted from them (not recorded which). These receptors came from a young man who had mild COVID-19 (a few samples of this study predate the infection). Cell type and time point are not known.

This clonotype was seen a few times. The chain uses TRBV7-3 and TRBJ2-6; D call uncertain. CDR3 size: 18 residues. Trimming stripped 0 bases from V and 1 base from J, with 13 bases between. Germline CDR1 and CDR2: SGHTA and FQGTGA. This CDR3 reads CASSLTRQAISGANVLTF. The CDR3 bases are TGTGCCAGCAGCTTAACGCGGCAGGCTATATCTGGGGCCAACGTCCTGACTTTC. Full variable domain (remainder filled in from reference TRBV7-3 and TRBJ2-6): GAGVSQTPSNKVTEKGKYVELRCDPISGHTALYWYRQSLGQGPEFLIYFQGTGAADDSGLPNDRFFAVRPEGSVSTLKIQRTERGDSAVYLCASSLTRQAISGANVLTFGAGSRLTVL.

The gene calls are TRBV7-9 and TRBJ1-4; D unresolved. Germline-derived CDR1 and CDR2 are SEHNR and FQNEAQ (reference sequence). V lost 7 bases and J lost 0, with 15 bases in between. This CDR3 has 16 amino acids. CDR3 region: CASNLESGATNEKLFF. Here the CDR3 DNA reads TGTGCCAGCAACCTAGAATCCGGTGCAACTAATGAAAAACTGTTTTTT. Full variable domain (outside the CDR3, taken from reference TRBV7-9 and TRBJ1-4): DTGVSQNPRHKITKRGQNVTFRCDPISEHNRLYWYRQTLGQGPEFLTYFQNEAQLEKSRLLSDRFSAERPKGSFSTLEIQRTEQGDSAMYLCASNLESGATNEKLFFGSGTQLSVL.

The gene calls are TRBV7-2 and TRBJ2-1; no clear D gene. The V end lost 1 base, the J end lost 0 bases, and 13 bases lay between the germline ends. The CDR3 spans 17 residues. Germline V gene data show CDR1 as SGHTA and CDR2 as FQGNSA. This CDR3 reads CASSLDITASSYNEQFF. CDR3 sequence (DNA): TGTGCCAGCAGCTTAGATATCACTGCGAGCTCCTACAATGAGCAGTTCTTC.

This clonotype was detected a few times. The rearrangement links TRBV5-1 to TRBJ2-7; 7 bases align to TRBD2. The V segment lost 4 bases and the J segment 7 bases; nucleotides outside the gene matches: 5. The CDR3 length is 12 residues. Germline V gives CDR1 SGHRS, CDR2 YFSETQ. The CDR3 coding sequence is TGCGCCAGCAGCCCTGGACTAGGGGAGCAGTACGTC. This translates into CASSPGLGEQYV.

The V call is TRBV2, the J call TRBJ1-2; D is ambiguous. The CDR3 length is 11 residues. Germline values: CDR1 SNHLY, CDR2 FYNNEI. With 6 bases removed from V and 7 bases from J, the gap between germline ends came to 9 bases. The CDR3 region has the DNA TGTGCCAGCAGCCAAGGTTTTGGCTACACCTTC. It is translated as CASSQGFGYTF.

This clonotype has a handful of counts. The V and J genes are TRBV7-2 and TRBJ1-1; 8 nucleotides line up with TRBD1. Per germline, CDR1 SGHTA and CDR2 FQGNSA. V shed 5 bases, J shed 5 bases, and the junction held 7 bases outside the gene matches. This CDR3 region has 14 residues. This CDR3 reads CASSAQGARTEAFF. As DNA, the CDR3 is TGTGCCAGCAGCGCTCAGGGGGCGCGAACTGAAGCTTTCTTT.

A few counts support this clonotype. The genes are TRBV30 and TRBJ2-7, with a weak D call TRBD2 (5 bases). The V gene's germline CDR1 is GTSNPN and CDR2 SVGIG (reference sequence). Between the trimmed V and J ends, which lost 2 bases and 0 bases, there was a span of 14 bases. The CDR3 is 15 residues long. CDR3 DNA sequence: TGTGCCTGGAGTCCAGGAGGAGCGTACTCCTACGAGCAGTACTTC. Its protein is CAWSPGGAYSYEQYF. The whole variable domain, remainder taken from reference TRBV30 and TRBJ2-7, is SQTIHQWPATLVQPVGSPLSLECTVEGTSNPNLYWYRQAAGRGLQLLFYSVGIGQISSEVPQNLSASRPQDRQFILSSKKLLLSDSGFYLCAWSPGGAYSYEQYFGPGTRLTVT.

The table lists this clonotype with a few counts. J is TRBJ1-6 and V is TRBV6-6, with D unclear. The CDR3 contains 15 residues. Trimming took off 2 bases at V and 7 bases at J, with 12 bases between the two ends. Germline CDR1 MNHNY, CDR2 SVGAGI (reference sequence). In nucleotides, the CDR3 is TGTGCCAGCAGTTACGGTGGGATCGGGAATTCACCCCTCCACTTT. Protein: CASSYGGIGNSPLHF.

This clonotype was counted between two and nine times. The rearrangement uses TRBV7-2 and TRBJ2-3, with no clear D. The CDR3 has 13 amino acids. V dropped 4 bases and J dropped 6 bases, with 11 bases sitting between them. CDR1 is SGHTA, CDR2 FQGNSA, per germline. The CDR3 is CASSSNLRDTQYF. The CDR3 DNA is TGTGCCAGCAGCTCCAACCTTAGGGATACGCAGTATTTT.

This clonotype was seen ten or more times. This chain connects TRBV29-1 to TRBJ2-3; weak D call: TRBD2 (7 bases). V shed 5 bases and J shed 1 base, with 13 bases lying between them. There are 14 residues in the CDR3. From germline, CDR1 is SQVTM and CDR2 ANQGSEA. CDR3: CSVSRGRGTDTQYF. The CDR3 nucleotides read TGCAGCGTTTCAAGGGGGAGGGGCACAGATACGCAGTATTTT.

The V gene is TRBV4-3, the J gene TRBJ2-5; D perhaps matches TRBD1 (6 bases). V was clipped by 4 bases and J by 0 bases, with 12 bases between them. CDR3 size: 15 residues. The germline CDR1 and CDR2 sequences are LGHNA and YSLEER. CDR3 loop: CASSPTGSDQETQYF. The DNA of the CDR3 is TGCGCCAGCAGCCCAACAGGGTCGGACCAAGAGACCCAGTACTTC.

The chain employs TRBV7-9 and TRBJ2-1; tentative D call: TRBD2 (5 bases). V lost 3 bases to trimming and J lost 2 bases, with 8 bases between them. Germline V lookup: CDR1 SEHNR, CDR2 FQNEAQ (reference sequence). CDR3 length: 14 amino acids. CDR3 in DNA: TGTGCCAGCAGCTTCACGGGGACCTACAATGAGCAGTTCTTC. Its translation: CASSFTGTYNEQFF.

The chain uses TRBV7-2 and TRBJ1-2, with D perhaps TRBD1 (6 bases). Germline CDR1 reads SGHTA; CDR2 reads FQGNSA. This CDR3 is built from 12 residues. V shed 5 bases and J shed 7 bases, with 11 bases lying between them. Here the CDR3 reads CASSIRTAGYTF. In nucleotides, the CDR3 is TGTGCCAGCAGCATAAGGACAGCTGGCTACACCTTC.

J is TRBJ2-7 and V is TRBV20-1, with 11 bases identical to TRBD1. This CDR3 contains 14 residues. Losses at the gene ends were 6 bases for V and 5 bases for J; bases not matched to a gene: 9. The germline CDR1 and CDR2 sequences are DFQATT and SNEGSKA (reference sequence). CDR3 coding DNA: TGCAGTGCCCGGAGGACAGGGGGCAATGACGAGCAGTACGTC. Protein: CSARRTGGNDEQYV.

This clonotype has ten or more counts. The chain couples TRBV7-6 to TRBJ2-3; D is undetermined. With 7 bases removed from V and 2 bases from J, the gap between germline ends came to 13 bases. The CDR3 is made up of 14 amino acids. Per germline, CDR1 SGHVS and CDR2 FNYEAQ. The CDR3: CASTKFPDTDTQYF. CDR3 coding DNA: TGTGCCAGCACCAAGTTCCCGGACACAGATACGCAGTATTTT.

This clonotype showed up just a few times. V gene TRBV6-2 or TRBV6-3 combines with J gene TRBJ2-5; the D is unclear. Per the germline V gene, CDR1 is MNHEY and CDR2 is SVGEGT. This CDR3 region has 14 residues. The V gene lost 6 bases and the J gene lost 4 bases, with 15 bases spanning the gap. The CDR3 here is CASSPLVGGETQYF. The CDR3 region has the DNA TGTGCCAGCAGCCCGCTTGTGGGCGGAGAGACCCAGTACTTC.

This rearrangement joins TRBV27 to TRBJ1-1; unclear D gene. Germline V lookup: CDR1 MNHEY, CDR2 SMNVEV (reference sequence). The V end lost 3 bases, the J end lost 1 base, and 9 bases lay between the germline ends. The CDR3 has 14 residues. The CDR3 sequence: CASSLGLRNTEAFF. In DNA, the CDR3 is TGTGCCAGCAGTTTGGGGTTACGGAACACTGAAGCTTTCTTT.

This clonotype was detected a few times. The CDR3 reads CASSMTGNGEKLFF. The CDR3, as DNA: TGTGCCAGCAGCATGACGGGGAATGGCGAAAAACTGTTTTTT. This chain uses TRBV3-1 with TRBJ1-4; D gene ambiguous. The V end lost 5 bases, the J end lost 8 bases, and 15 bases lay between the germline ends. Germline loops: CDR1 LGHDT, CDR2 YNNKEL (reference sequence). The CDR3 length is 14 residues.

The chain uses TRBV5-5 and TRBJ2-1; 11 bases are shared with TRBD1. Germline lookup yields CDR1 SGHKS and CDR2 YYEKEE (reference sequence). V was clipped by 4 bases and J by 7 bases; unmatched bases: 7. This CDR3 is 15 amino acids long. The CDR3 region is CASSAGTGGTNEQFF. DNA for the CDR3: TGTGCCAGCAGCGCCGGGACAGGGGGGACGAATGAGCAGTTCTTC.

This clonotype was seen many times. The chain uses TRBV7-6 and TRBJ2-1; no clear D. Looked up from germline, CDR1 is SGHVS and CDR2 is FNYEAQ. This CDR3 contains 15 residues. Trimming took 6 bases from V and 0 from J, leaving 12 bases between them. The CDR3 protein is CASSHQESSYNEQFF. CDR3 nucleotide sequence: TGTGCCAGCAGTCACCAGGAGAGCTCCTACAATGAGCAGTTCTTC.

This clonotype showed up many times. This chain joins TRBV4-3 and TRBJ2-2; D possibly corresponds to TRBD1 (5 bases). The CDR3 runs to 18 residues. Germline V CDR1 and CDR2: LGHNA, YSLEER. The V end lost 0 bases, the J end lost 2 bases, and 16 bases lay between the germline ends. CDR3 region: CASSQETTGRINTGELFF. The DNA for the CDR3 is TGCGCCAGCAGCCAAGAAACTACAGGACGCATTAACACCGGGGAGCTGTTTTTT.